The 28 T cell receptor beta chains reported below all come from one sample, sequenced in a study of blood T cell repertoires in COVID-19. Profiled with immunoSEQ multiplex PCR; TCRdb holds only in-frame clones, not every one. The table lists 30,000 to 50,000 clones, roughly 85% of them singletons. The source material was peripheral blood. These receptors all come from a human donor in a cohort sampled during active COVID-19.

This sequence joins TRBV7-2 and TRBJ2-2; the D gene is possibly TRBD1 (6 bases). CDR3 length: 14 residues. Trimming removed 5 bases from V and 2 bases from J, with 9 bases in between. From germline, CDR1 is SGHTA and CDR2 FQGNSA. As DNA, the CDR3 is TGTGCCAGCAGCGGACAGCCTAACACCGGGGAGCTGTTTTTT. Translating gives CASSGQPNTGELFF.

This chain links TRBV5-4 with TRBJ2-5; D is perhaps TRBD1 (5 bases). The CDR3 consists of 14 residues. Germline CDR1 is SGHNT and CDR2 is YYREEE (reference sequence). V lost 4 bases, J lost 5 bases, and 15 bases lay in between. CDR3 in DNA: TGTGCCAGCAGCCGCGCCCAGGGAAGCGAGACCCAGTACTTC. It specifies CASSRAQGSETQYF.

This clone was counted once. The rearrangement uses TRBV2 and TRBJ1-2; D perhaps matches TRBD1 (5 bases). The CDR3 is 12 residues long. V lost 7 bases and J lost 12, with 18 bases in between. The germline CDR1 and CDR2 sequences are SNHLY and FYNNEI. CDR3 sequence (DNA): TGTGCCAGCAAGGGGTCAGGCGGTCGCGACACCTTC. Encoded protein: CASKGSGGRDTF.

This clone was counted between two and nine times. The V call is TRBV6-5, the J call TRBJ2-7, with 7 bases matching TRBD2. Germline V gene lookup returns CDR1 MNHEY and CDR2 SVGAGI. The CDR3 contains 12 residues. DNA for the CDR3: TGTGCGACCTGGGACTATCTCTACGAGCAGTACTTC. Its protein is CATWDYLYEQYF.

The chain combines TRBV9 with TRBJ2-7; D unclear. This CDR3 contains 15 residues. Deletions cut 0 bases from V and 4 bases from J, with 14 bases between. Germline CDR1 is SGDLS and CDR2 is YYNGEE. The CDR3, as DNA: TGTGCCAGCAGCGTAGTATCGGGTATAAATTACGAGCAGTACTTC. It codes for CASSVVSGINYEQYF.

The chain uses TRBV30 and TRBJ2-1; 11 bases map to TRBD2. Germline V gives CDR1 GTSNPN, CDR2 SVGIG (reference sequence). V shed 6 bases and J 4 bases; nucleotides not matched to a gene: 11. This CDR3 has 16 residues. CDR3 bases: TGTGCCTGCTCCCTTAAAACTAGCGGGAGATACAATGAGCAGTTCTTC. It encodes CACSLKTSGRYNEQFF.

This clone was picked up a small number of times. DNA for the CDR3: TGTGCCAGCACCCAAAAGACAGGCTATAATTCACCCCTCCACTTT. Amino acids: CASTQKTGYNSPLHF. The V call is TRBV6-1, the J call TRBJ1-6; TRBD1 is a possible D gene (6 bases). Per germline, CDR1 MNHNS and CDR2 SASEGT. The CDR3 is 15 amino acids. V lost 7 bases to trimming and J lost 3 bases, with 13 bases between them.

The chain carries TRBV3-1 (or the pseudogene TRBV3-2) and TRBJ2-3; D call uncertain. From germline, CDR1 is LGHDT and CDR2 YNNKEL (reference sequence). This CDR3 region has 17 residues. Trimming took off 5 bases at V and 1 base at J, with 19 bases between the two ends. The CDR3 bases are TGTGCCAGCAGCGGAGCTAGAGTGGGTAGCCGCACAGATACGCAGTATTTT. It codes for CASSGARVGSRTDTQYF.

The V call is TRBV3-1 (or the pseudogene TRBV3-2), the J call TRBJ2-1, with 9 bases identical to TRBD1. Trimming at V came to 0 bases and at J to 6 bases, leaving 6 bases not matched to a gene. This CDR3 has 16 amino acids. The germline CDR1 and CDR2 sequences are LGHDT and YNNKEL (reference sequence). The chain's CDR3 is CASSQEQGQGINEQFF. The CDR3 DNA reads as TGTGCCAGCAGCCAAGAACAAGGACAGGGGATCAATGAGCAGTTCTTC.

The chain uses TRBV7-2 and TRBJ2-2, with 8 positions matching TRBD1. Germline CDR1 reads SGHTA; CDR2 reads FQGNSA. J was trimmed by 0 bases and V by 0 bases; bases with no gene match: 6. This CDR3 is built from 18 residues. The DNA of the CDR3 is TGTGCCAGCAGCTTAGCTACACGGACAGGGACGAACACCGGGGAGCTGTTTTTT. Translating gives CASSLATRTGTNTGELFF.

The chain joins TRBV30 to TRBJ2-7; D is undetermined. The CDR3 contains 15 residues. The germline gives CDR1 GTSNPN, CDR2 SVGIG (reference sequence). The V end lost 0 bases, the J end lost 0 bases, and 12 bases lay between the germline ends. CDR3 nucleotide sequence: TGTGCCTGGAGTGTGTATGCAGCTAGCTCCTACGAGCAGTACTTC. Its translation is CAWSVYAASSYEQYF.

J is TRBJ2-3 and V is TRBV12-3 or TRBV12-4, with D tentatively TRBD2 (6 bases). V dropped 4 bases and J dropped 4 bases, with 6 bases sitting between them. The CDR3 sequence is 12 residues long. The CDR3 DNA reads TGTGCCAGCAGTTGGGGGGCAGATACGCAGTATTTT. Translating it yields CASSWGADTQYF.

The chain's CDR3 is CASSLGGEKLFF. The CDR3 DNA sequence: TGTGCCAGCAGTTTGGGAGGGGAAAAACTGTTTTTT. This sequence joins TRBV12-3 or TRBV12-4 and TRBJ1-4; unclear D gene. The CDR3 spans 12 residues. Trimming took 3 bases from V and 8 from J, leaving 7 bases between them.

The chain links TRBV7-2 to TRBJ2-1, with D maybe TRBD1 (5 bases). CDR3 length equals 14 residues. V was shortened by 3 bases and J by 6 bases, with 12 bases between the two germline ends. The germline V gene encodes CDR1 SGHTA and CDR2 FQGNSA. The CDR3 is CASSLGRVSNEQFF. The CDR3 DNA sequence: TGTGCCAGCAGCTTGGGCAGGGTCAGCAATGAGCAGTTCTTC.

The J gene is TRBJ2-1, the V gene TRBV14; no clear D. With 3 bases removed from V and 7 bases from J, the gap between germline ends came to 13 bases. The germline V gene has CDR1 SGHDN and CDR2 FVKESK. This CDR3 is built from 14 residues. This CDR3 is CASSQASTRNEQFF. For the CDR3, the DNA is TGTGCCAGCAGCCAGGCCTCGACACGGAATGAGCAGTTCTTC.

The chain uses TRBV19 and TRBJ1-2, with a possible D match to TRBD1 (6 bases). Per the germline V gene, CDR1 is LNHDA and CDR2 is SQIVND (reference sequence). With 1 base removed from V and 2 bases from J, the gap between germline ends came to 14 bases. The CDR3 length is 16 residues. CDR3 DNA: TGTGCCAGTAGTATAGCATGGGGGGGCCGGAACTATGGCTACACCTTC. It is translated as CASSIAWGGRNYGYTF.

The rearrangement uses TRBV3-1 (or the pseudogene TRBV3-2) and TRBJ1-1, with TRBD1 as a possible D gene (5 bases). The CDR3 runs 13 residues. Trimming shortened V by 8 bases and J by 1 base, and 11 bases separated the two germline ends. Germline V lookup: CDR1 LGHDT, CDR2 YNNKEL (reference sequence). CDR3 in DNA: TGTGCCAGCTCCTACGGGGGGAACACTGAAGCTTTCTTT. This translates into CASSYGGNTEAFF.

This clone was picked up one time. The chain recombines TRBV27 with TRBJ1-3; D is uncertain. Germline loops: CDR1 MNHEY, CDR2 SMNVEV (reference sequence). The CDR3 has 16 amino acids. V was clipped by 4 bases and J by 0 bases, with 13 bases between them. The CDR3 sequence is CASSSRQATSGNTIYF. The CDR3 DNA sequence: TGTGCCAGCAGTTCAAGGCAAGCGACCTCTGGAAACACCATATATTTT.

A note on this clone: This CDR3 is also generated by other DNA sequences in the sample. This sequence joins TRBV5-1 and TRBJ2-7, with D possibly matching TRBD1 (6 bases). Germline V gives CDR1 SGHRS, CDR2 YFSETQ. The CDR3 totals 13 residues. V gave up 0 bases and J gave up 4 bases, with 8 bases separating them. The CDR3 DNA reads as TGCGCCAGCAGCTTGGGGGGACAATACGAGCAGTACTTC. Residues: CASSLGGQYEQYF. The complete variable domain, with remaining parts taken from reference TRBV5-1 and TRBJ2-7, reads KAGVTQTPRYLIKTRGQQVTLSCSPISGHRSVSWYQQTPGQGLQFLFEYFSETQRNKGNFPGRFSGRQFSNSRSEMNVSTLELGDSALYLCASSLGGQYEQYFGPGTRLTVT.

The J gene is TRBJ1-1, the V gene TRBV5-1, with 8 bases identical to TRBD1. The CDR3 runs 13 residues. Germline V gene lookup returns CDR1 SGHRS and CDR2 YFSETQ. Trimming cost V 4 bases and J 7 bases; bases outside gene matches: 6. The CDR3 bases are TGCGCCAGCAGCCCAGGGACAGGTAGTGAAGCTTTCTTT. Encoded protein: CASSPGTGSEAFF.

The chain links TRBV9 to TRBJ1-1; D is undetermined. The germline V gene has CDR1 SGDLS and CDR2 YYNGEE. The germline V and J ends were trimmed by 0 bases and 5 bases, with 8 bases remaining between them. The CDR3 length is 13 residues. The CDR3 DNA reads TGTGCCAGCAGCGTAGTCGAGCCGACTGAAGCTTTCTTT. Amino acid sequence: CASSVVEPTEAFF.

The V gene is TRBV7-2, the J gene TRBJ1-5, with D unclear. The CDR3 has 12 residues. The germline gives CDR1 SGHTA, CDR2 FQGNSA. With 5 bases removed from V and 11 bases from J, the gap between germline ends came to 13 bases. The CDR3 spells CASSQTTGTQHF. In DNA form, the CDR3 reads TGTGCCAGCAGCCAAACAACCGGGACCCAGCATTTT.

The chain has TRBV5-1 and TRBJ2-7; TRBD2 matches at 7 bases. The CDR3 has 13 residues. The germline V gene encodes CDR1 SGHRS and CDR2 YFSETQ. V shed 5 bases and J 3 bases; nucleotides not matched to a gene: 5. CDR3 region: CASSWEGIYEQYF. DNA for the CDR3: TGCGCCAGCAGTTGGGAGGGGATCTACGAGCAGTACTTC.

The chain is built from TRBV7-6 and TRBJ2-1; TRBD2 agrees at 11 bases. CDR3 length: 13 amino acids. Germline V gives CDR1 SGHVS, CDR2 FNYEAQ. The V and J ends lost 5 bases and 10 bases, in that order; junction bases with no gene match: 4. In nucleotides, the CDR3 is TGTGCCAGCAGCCTCAGACTAGCGGGGGAGCAGTTCTTC. It encodes CASSLRLAGEQFF.

This clone was seen only once. The chain employs TRBV6-5 and TRBJ1-2; D is unresolved. This CDR3 has 14 amino acids. Germline values: CDR1 MNHEY, CDR2 SVGAGI. Trimming took 5 bases from V and 9 from J, leaving 19 bases between them. The CDR3 DNA follows: TGTGCCAGCAGTAACGGGGAGGTTCTGCGAAGCTACACCTTC. Protein sequence: CASSNGEVLRSYTF.

The chain is built from TRBV11-3 and TRBJ2-1, with D perhaps matching TRBD2 (5 bases). The germline V gene encodes CDR1 SGHNT and CDR2 YENEEA. CDR3 length: 15 amino acids. V was clipped by 5 bases and J by 2 bases, with 13 bases between them. The CDR3 DNA reads as TGTGCCAGCAGCAGCTTCGCTAGCCCCTACAATGAGCAGTTCTTC. Translation gives CASSSFASPYNEQFF. Complete variable domain (other parts from reference TRBV11-3 and TRBJ2-1): EAGVVQSPRYKIIEKKQPVAFWCNPISGHNTLYWYLQNLGQGPELLIRYENEEAVDDSQLPKDRFSAERLKGVDSTLKIQPAELGDSAVYLCASSSFASPYNEQFFGPGTRLTVL.

The chain employs TRBV4-3 and TRBJ2-2; 12 positions agree with TRBD2. Unmatched junction bases numbered 5, after V lost 0 bases and J lost 6 bases. The CDR3 runs 17 residues. Per the germline V gene, CDR1 is LGHNA and CDR2 is YSLEER. CDR3 DNA: TGCGCCAGCAGCCAAGATGTCCCTAGCGGGAGGGCCGGGGAGCTGTTTTTT. Translating it yields CASSQDVPSGRAGELFF.

The chain employs TRBV3-1 (or the pseudogene TRBV3-2) and TRBJ2-7, with 10 bases that match TRBD2. Germline V gives CDR1 LGHDT, CDR2 YNNKEL (reference sequence). The CDR3 contains 15 residues. J lost 5 bases, V lost 4 bases, and 8 bases had no gene match. DNA for the CDR3: TGTGCCAGCAGCCCTACTAGCGGGACGGTCGACGAGCAGTACTTC. Residues: CASSPTSGTVDEQYF.